A single sample gave rise to the 3 T cell receptor beta chains below, sequenced in a study of T cells after yellow fever vaccination. TCRdb recomputed calls from the 5' RACE reads with MiXCR, one row per CDR3 protein. The data show 75,000 to 100,000 distinct CDR3 sequences, roughly 10% seen once. This specimen was CD8+ T cells not binding an NS4B(214-222) dextramer, sorted from PBMCs, taken around 15 days after the first yellow fever vaccination. These receptors were taken from a man aged 18 to 29 who received the YFV17D yellow fever vaccine.

The gene calls are TRBV3-1 and TRBJ2-6; D possibly corresponds to TRBD1 (5 bases). The CDR3 runs 17 residues. CDR1 and CDR2 from the germline V gene are LGHDT and YNNKEL (reference sequence). Trimming removed 1 base from V and 1 base from J, with 11 bases in between. The DNA of the CDR3 is TGTGCCAGCAGCCAAGTGGGGCCGAGGTCTGGGGCCAACGTCCTGACTTTC. Its protein is CASSQVGPRSGANVLTF.

The chain employs TRBV4-2 and TRBJ2-1, with D possibly TRBD1 on 6 matching bases. CDR1 is LGHNA and CDR2 is YNFKEQ in the germline V gene. This CDR3 is built from 17 residues. V was trimmed by 4 bases and J by 1 base, leaving 17 bases between them. The CDR3 DNA is TGTGCCAGCAGCCTCGACATAGGGGGAACTTCCTACAATGAGCAGTTCTTC. Amino acid sequence: CASSLDIGGTSYNEQFF.

This clonotype was picked up a small number of times. CDR3 sequence: CASSEPGDAYGYTF. CDR3 nucleotide sequence: TGTGCCAGCAGTGAACCAGGGGATGCCTATGGCTACACCTTC. The rearrangement joins TRBV25-1 to TRBJ1-2; D is possibly TRBD1 (6 bases). The germline CDR1 and CDR2 sequences are MGHDK and SYGVNS. Trimming cost V 2 bases and J 4 bases, with 11 bases left between them. This CDR3 region has 14 residues.